These T cell receptor beta chains were read from a single sample in a study of response to subunit inactivated influenza vaccine. TCRdb re-analysed the RT-PCR reads in MiXCR, keeping a single row per CDR3 protein. The top ten hold 2.5% to 3.5% of the sample, which has about 540,000 distinct CDR3 sequences, around 21% seen once. The data were also submitted as part of a second study, on T cells expressing NK-cell markers.

The sample consisted of CD4+ T cells sorted from PBMCs, taken about 13 days after vaccination. These receptors all stem from a man between 50 and 59 years old who received an inactivated influenza vaccine. Both conserved end residues are part of each CDR3. D genes are given only for firm matches.

TRBV10-3	NA	TRBJ2-3	CAISGGSSIPDTQYF
TRBV7-2	NA	TRBJ2-7	CASSLVSVAATYEQYF
TRBV4-3	NA	TRBJ1-1	CVSSQGVLMNTEAFF
TRBV19	NA	TRBJ1-1	CASSKRGVTEAFF
TRBV20-1	NA	TRBJ2-1	CSLGDYYNEQFF
TRBV28	TRBD2	TRBJ2-7	CASSVAGGDYEQYF
TRBV20-1	TRBD1	TRBJ2-1	CSANRGPDIHEQFF
TRBV24-1	NA	TRBJ2-5	CATSAWGQETQYF
TRBV6-2/TRBV6-3	NA	TRBJ2-1	CASSPSEDEQFF
TRBV19	TRBD1	TRBJ2-7	CASSRGGQGTYEQYF
TRBV7-2	NA	TRBJ2-2	CASSTGGAFSGELFF
TRBV5-4	NA	TRBJ1-5	CASSLGNSPNQPQHF
TRBV20-1	TRBD2	TRBJ2-3	CSAREVMAGGPSGDTQYF
TRBV25-1	TRBD2	TRBJ2-5	CASSVRLAGRETQYF
TRBV7-8	NA	TRBJ2-4	CASSSYPVPARSKNIQYF
TRBV12-3/TRBV12-4	NA	TRBJ1-2	CASRSDGSSYGYTF
TRBV20-1	TRBD2	TRBJ2-7	CSARKRGGAYEQYF
TRBV7-6	TRBD2	TRBJ2-3	CASSLSGTSSDTQYF
TRBV11-2	TRBD2	TRBJ2-7	CASSLGGLAGDEQYF
TRBV4-3	TRBD2	TRBJ2-5	CASSPKTSGGGETQYF
TRBV11-3	TRBD2	TRBJ2-7	CASSFGGGEYEQYF
TRBV5-6	NA	TRBJ2-7	CASGGWTNYEQYF
TRBV2	NA	TRBJ1-2	CASSEQAEGYGYTF
TRBV20-1	NA	TRBJ1-4	CSARDSQGSNEKLFF
TRBV5-5	NA	TRBJ2-5	CASSSLTGQETQYF
TRBV18	NA	TRBJ2-1	CASSPPGSSYNEQFF
TRBV20-1	TRBD2	TRBJ2-7	CSAGPPGTSGRNEQYF
TRBV7-6	NA	TRBJ1-3	CASRQSGAGNTIYF
TRBV12-3/TRBV12-4	NA	TRBJ1-1	CASTPQGQGTEAFF
TRBV5-1	NA	TRBJ2-3	CASSGGGPDTQYF
TRBV20-1	TRBD2	TRBJ2-1	CSARVAGGTSYNEQFF
TRBV20-1	TRBD2	TRBJ2-1	CSATKGPSGRGSEQFF
TRBV4-3	NA	TRBJ1-6	CASSQDPQSYNSPLHF
TRBV19	TRBD2	TRBJ2-1	CASSRTSGRNNEQFF
TRBV6-4	TRBD2	TRBJ2-1	CASSDFGGVQFF
TRBV7-2	NA	TRBJ1-2	CASSHGRNNYGYTF
TRBV6-2/TRBV6-3	NA	TRBJ2-5	CASSYRAEGETQYF
TRBV10-3	TRBD2	TRBJ2-1	CAISEQAGGIYEQFF
TRBV12-3/TRBV12-4	TRBD1	TRBJ1-2	CASRIITGGYGYTF
TRBV11-2	NA	TRBJ2-3	CASSRDPLVTQYF
TRBV12-3/TRBV12-4	NA	TRBJ2-3	CASRRFTGDTQYF
TRBV19	NA	TRBJ1-4	CASSPDRRVEKLFF
TRBV7-8	NA	TRBJ2-4	CASSLWGQGGNIQYF
TRBV7-6	TRBD1	TRBJ2-7	CASSYGDRTYEQYF
TRBV12-3/TRBV12-4	NA	TRBJ1-1	CASHSQMNTEAFF
TRBV20-1	TRBD1	TRBJ1-1	CSATTGDIEAFF
TRBV5-6	NA	TRBJ2-1	CASSLRRLSSYNEQFF
TRBV5-4	TRBD1	TRBJ2-2	CASSPKDRGDTGELFF
TRBV7-9	TRBD1	TRBJ1-1	CASRDREMNTEAFF
TRBV12-3/TRBV12-4	NA	TRBJ1-6	CASSWSSYNSPLHF
TRBV21-1	NA	TRBJ2-1	CASSAERDRVNNEQFF
TRBV12-3/TRBV12-4	TRBD1	TRBJ2-5	CASSLGQGPGETQYF
TRBV12-3/TRBV12-4	NA	TRBJ1-4	CASSLSVGSWGGYEKLFF
TRBV11-2	TRBD1	TRBJ2-5	CASSLVSFGTGGAETQYF
TRBV4-3	NA	TRBJ2-7	CASSLDFGGNEQYF
TRBV7-9	NA	TRBJ1-6	CASSHGYSGAPLHF